This section outlines one TCR beta chain sequence together with its context. No antigen is known for it. This CDR3 has 13 amino acids. V lost 0 bases, J lost 3 bases, and 3 bases lay in between. Libraries were prepared by immunoSEQ multiplex PCR; TCRdb keeps only in-frame clonotypes and omits some of them. Of about 21,000 clones detected, about 80% appear once; the ten largest clones hold approximately 16%. Unexposed donor CD4+ T cells date from about 2010-2018, before the COVID-19 pandemic. Isolation of CD4+ T cells took place after nine to ten days in culture. As cell numbers allowed, unexposed-donor CD4+ T cells faced SARS-CoV-2 S/N and four cold-coronavirus spikes. Cultures received half-medium IL-2 refreshes on days 3 and 7. The data are from a study of CD4 T cells in relation to SARS-CoV-2 and coronaviruses. Study-wide background: The negative reference was HIV-1 Nef peptide pool or peptide-free culture.

The chain carries TRBV12-3 or TRBV12-4 and TRBJ1-3; D gene uncertain. Sequencing was done on a sample of CD4+ T cells from PBMCs, cultured in vitro. The sequence was obtained from a human donor in good health. In DNA form, the CDR3 reads TGTGCCAGCAGTTTAGCGGGTGGAAACACCATATATTTT. It yields the protein CASSLAGGNTIYF.